A selection of T cell receptor beta chains follows, all from one sample in a study of T-cell memory formation after mild COVID-19. TCRdb used MiXCR to reprocess the 5' RACE reads, holding one entry per CDR3 protein. The table lists a few hundred thousand distinct CDR3 sequences, approximately 9% of them singletons. The sequencing sample was made of PBMCs or a T cell subset sorted from them (not recorded which). The receptors here all came from a man between 18 and 35 years old who had mild COVID-19 (a few samples of this study predate the infection). Cell type and time point are not known. The CDR3 runs from the conserved cysteine through the conserved F or W. The D gene is left open where the match is weak. The size entry is marked missing in some rows and otherwise reads once, few, many or a size class.

TGTGCCAGCTCCGGACTAGCGGGGGATTACTACGAGCAGTACTTC,CASSGLAGDYYEQYF,TRBJ2-7,TRBD2,TRBV18,.
TGTGCCAGCAGGGGGGGACAGTCAAACTATGGCTACACCTTC,CASRGGQSNYGYTF,TRBJ1-2,TRBD1,TRBV2,.
TGTGCCAGTCACAGGGGGATGATTCAGCCCCAGCATTTT,CASHRGMIQPQHF,TRBJ1-5,TRBD1,TRBV28,.
TGTGCCAGCAGCTTACCTCTTGTTGGGTCGTGGACAGGGAGGAATGAGCAGTTCTTC,CASSLPLVGSWTGRNEQFF,TRBJ2-1,TRBD1,TRBV7-9,.
TGCGCCAGCAGTGAGTCTATGACAGCAAATAATGAAAAACTGTTTTTT,CASSESMTANNEKLFF,TRBJ1-4,.,TRBV10-2,few
TGCAGTGCTACAGGGGCAACTAATGAAAAACTGTTTTTT,CSATGATNEKLFF,TRBJ1-4,.,TRBV20-1,many
TGTGCCACCAGAGCCTCGCTAGCGGGGAACACCGGGGAGCTGTTTTTT,CATRASLAGNTGELFF,TRBJ2-2,TRBD2,TRBV15,.
TGTGCCAGCAGACGGGACCCCAATTCACCCCTCCACTTT,CASRRDPNSPLHF,TRBJ1-6,.,TRBV9,.
TGTGCCAGCAGCTCTCCCCCGGGGCGGGGGGGTCCCACAGATACGCAGTATTTT,CASSSPPGRGGPTDTQYF,TRBJ2-3,TRBD2,TRBV9,few
TGTGCCAGCAGCTTGAGCGGTTCCTACAATGAGCAGTTCTTC,CASSLSGSYNEQFF,TRBJ2-1,.,TRBV7-8,few
TGCGCCAGCAGCCAAACAGGGCGCTCCTACAATGAGCAGTTCTTC,CASSQTGRSYNEQFF,TRBJ2-1,.,TRBV4-1,.
TGTGCCAGCAGTCCCTTCCTTGGGGAGCTGTTTTTT,CASSPFLGELFF,TRBJ2-2,.,TRBV12-3/TRBV12-4,many
TGTGCCAGCAGTGATCGGTACGGAACAGGGTCCTACGAGCAGTACTTC,CASSDRYGTGSYEQYF,TRBJ2-7,.,TRBV6-4,.
TGCGCCAGCAGCCATCCCAGGGGTAATTCACCCCTCCACTTT,CASSHPRGNSPLHF,TRBJ1-6,.,TRBV4-1,few
TGTGCCATCAGCCCTGGTCCCGGGAGCACAGATACGCAGTATTTT,CAISPGPGSTDTQYF,TRBJ2-3,.,TRBV10-3,.
TGTGCCAGCAGTATTGACAGGGTAGGGACAGATACGCAGTATTTT,CASSIDRVGTDTQYF,TRBJ2-3,TRBD1,TRBV12-3/TRBV12-4,.
TGTGCCAGCAGCTCCAACGTGGCCGGGGAGCTGTTTTTT,CASSSNVAGELFF,TRBJ2-2,.,TRBV7-2,.
TGTGCCAGCAGCTCCCGGGACACCTACGAGCAGTACTTC,CASSSRDTYEQYF,TRBJ2-7,.,TRBV12-3/TRBV12-4,.
TGTGCCAGCAGCCGGCAGGAGAATCCATACAATGAGCAGTTCTTC,CASSRQENPYNEQFF,TRBJ2-1,.,TRBV4-2,few
TGTGCCAGCAGACCTAGTGAGATGGCCACTGAAGCTTTCTTT,CASRPSEMATEAFF,TRBJ1-1,.,TRBV13,.
TGTGCCAGCAGTCGAGGGACTAGCGACAATGAGCAGTTCTTC,CASSRGTSDNEQFF,TRBJ2-1,TRBD2,TRBV12-3/TRBV12-4,.
TGCAGTGCTAGAGGGTGGGGACAAGAGACCCAGTACTTC,CSARGWGQETQYF,TRBJ2-5,.,TRBV20-1,few
TGTGCCAGCAGCCCCCGGGTCGAGTCCTACTCTGGAAACACCATATATTTT,CASSPRVESYSGNTIYF,TRBJ1-3,.,TRBV11-2,many
TGTGCCAGCAGCGAAAAACGGGGAGGTGGAAACACCATATATTTT,CASSEKRGGGNTIYF,TRBJ1-3,.,TRBV16,.
TGTGCCAGCAGCAACAGGGGGGCGGATGGCTACACCTTC,CASSNRGADGYTF,TRBJ1-2,TRBD1,TRBV11-2,.
TGTGCCAGCAGCCAAGATCAACGGGGGCTTCGGGAGACCCAGTACTTC,CASSQDQRGLRETQYF,TRBJ2-5,.,TRBV3-1,few
TGTGCCAGCAGCTTATCAACAGGGGGTGGCCATAATGAGCAGTTCTTC,CASSLSTGGGHNEQFF,TRBJ2-1,TRBD1,TRBV7-2,.
TGCGCCAGCAGCCAAAGGTCCTACAACGCTGAAGCTTTCTTT,CASSQRSYNAEAFF,TRBJ1-1,.,TRBV4-3,.
TGTGCCAGCAATTTTGGGGGGAGCACAGATACGCAGTATTTT,CASNFGGSTDTQYF,TRBJ2-3,.,TRBV9,few
TGCGCCAGCAGCTTGGATGATAGTGGCGAGCAGTACTTC,CASSLDDSGEQYF,TRBJ2-7,.,TRBV5-1,few
TGTGCCAGCAGTTTAGGCAGGAGTACTGAAGCTTTCTTT,CASSLGRSTEAFF,TRBJ1-1,.,TRBV12-3/TRBV12-4,many
TGCAGTGCGAGGAAACAGGGGGCAGGGCCCACAGATACGCAGTATTTT,CSARKQGAGPTDTQYF,TRBJ2-3,TRBD1,TRBV20-1,few
TGTGCCAGCAGCAAAGTGGTTAAGGACAGGCAAGAGACCCAGTACTTC,CASSKVVKDRQETQYF,TRBJ2-5,.,TRBV21-1,.
TGTGCCAGCAGTTCCTCCATCGCGGGGGCGGGGGGTCGAGAGACCCAGTACTTC,CASSSSIAGAGGRETQYF,TRBJ2-5,TRBD2,TRBV28,many
TGCGCCAGCAGCCAAGGGGGGGCCGGAGACACTGAAGCTTTCTTT,CASSQGGAGDTEAFF,TRBJ1-1,.,TRBV4-1,.
TGTGCCAGCAGCTACGACAGGGGGCGCGTAGTCGGCTACACCTTC,CASSYDRGRVVGYTF,TRBJ1-2,TRBD1,TRBV7-2,few
TGTGCCAGCAATACCGCGGATAACACTGAAGCTTTCTTT,CASNTADNTEAFF,TRBJ1-1,.,TRBV11-2,.
TGTGCCACCAGCAGAAATGGGTTCACTGAAGCTTTCTTT,CATSRNGFTEAFF,TRBJ1-1,.,TRBV15,many
TGCGCCAGCAGCCGACAGTTCGCGAACACCGGGGAGCTGTTTTTT,CASSRQFANTGELFF,TRBJ2-2,.,TRBV5-1,few
TGCGCCAGCAGCCGGGGTAGCGGTCCTCAAGAGACCCAGTACTTC,CASSRGSGPQETQYF,TRBJ2-5,.,TRBV5-1,few
TGTGCCACCAGTACAGTCAACACCGGGGAGCTGTTTTTT,CATSTVNTGELFF,TRBJ2-2,.,TRBV24-1,few
TGCGCCAGCAGCCAAGGGAGGACCCGCGGGACCCAGTACTTC,CASSQGRTRGTQYF,TRBJ2-5,.,TRBV4-3,many
TGCGCCAGCAGCCCGGGAACGGGCCTTTCGGGCTACACCTTC,CASSPGTGLSGYTF,TRBJ1-2,.,TRBV4-1,few
TGCGCCAGCAGCATTTGGGGGGGGAGCAATCAGCCCCAGCATTTT,CASSIWGGSNQPQHF,TRBJ1-5,.,TRBV5-1,.
TGTGCCAGCAGTCCGCGACATGGACTCTACACCATATATTTT,CASSPRHGLYTIYF,TRBJ1-3,.,TRBV6-2/TRBV6-3,.
TGTGCCACCAGTGATGGACAGGGTAGCAATCAGCCCCAGCATTTT,CATSDGQGSNQPQHF,TRBJ1-5,TRBD1,TRBV24-1,few
TGTGCCAGCAGTGACAGAGGGGTGGGCACTGAAGCTTTCTTT,CASSDRGVGTEAFF,TRBJ1-1,.,TRBV2,.
TGTGCCAGCAGTTGGAGAAATGAAGCTTTCTTT,CASSWRNEAFF,TRBJ1-1,.,TRBV12-3/TRBV12-4,few
TGTGCCAGTAGTCCGGATTCTGGAAACACCATATATTTT,CASSPDSGNTIYF,TRBJ1-3,.,TRBV19,.
TGTGCCATCCAAGATGAGGCAGGGCCCTACAATGAGCAGTTCTTC,CAIQDEAGPYNEQFF,TRBJ2-1,.,TRBV10-3,few